This T cell receptor beta chain was identified in a study of T-cell reconstitution after alpha-beta-depleted transplantation in children. Construction of the TCRbeta library involved unique molecular identifiers. Each CDR3 protein gets one entry after TCRdb re-called the PCR reads with MiXCR. The table records roughly 300,000 distinct CDR3 sequences, 10% of them present only once. The ends were cut back, 1 base at V and 6 bases at J, with 10 bases in the middle. The CDR3 extends over 14 amino acids. The table lists this clonotype with a few counts. The clonotype comes from a human donor who donated a stem cell graft to a child with acute lymphoblastic leukemia. Specimen: PBMCs from the stem cell graft donor, collected from the stem cell graft. The chain employs TRBV12-3 or TRBV12-4 and TRBJ2-1, with D maybe TRBD1 (5 bases). CDR3 loop: CASSLGGRSNEQFF. CDR3 DNA: TGTGCCAGCAGTTTAGGGGGCAGGAGCAATGAGCAGTTCTTC.